This is a list of T cell receptor beta chains from one sample in a study of low-dose radiotherapy and immunotherapy resistance in tumors. TCRdb independently ran MiXCR on the reads; one entry per CDR3 protein. Here the sample spans roughly 38,000 distinct CDR3 sequences, around 20% being singletons. Sequenced material: PBMCs, taken after low-dose radiotherapy plus immunotherapy. All receptors derive from a female donor with ovarian cancer. Both conserved end residues are part of each CDR3. Only part of the rows carry a size: once, few, many, or a class if the clone is expanded.

abundance: many
j_gene: TRBJ2-5
v_gene: TRBV12-5
CDR3aa: CASGRTSGPLQETQYF

abundance: .
j_gene: TRBJ1-1
v_gene: TRBV20-1
CDR3aa: CSARGSAGGTEAFF

abundance: .
j_gene: TRBJ1-2
v_gene: TRBV11-2
CDR3aa: CASSLLGGYTF

abundance: many
j_gene: TRBJ1-1
v_gene: TRBV29-1
CDR3aa: CSVSTGSEAFF

abundance: many
j_gene: TRBJ2-3
v_gene: TRBV4-2
CDR3aa: CASTRIAGGRTDTQYF

abundance: many
j_gene: TRBJ1-1
v_gene: TRBV12-3/TRBV12-4
CDR3aa: CASIIEPLNTEAFF

abundance: many
j_gene: TRBJ1-2
v_gene: TRBV7-2
CDR3aa: CASSDRDSKLNYGYTF

abundance: many
j_gene: TRBJ2-1
v_gene: TRBV29-1
CDR3aa: CSGTSGYDEQFF

abundance: .
j_gene: TRBJ1-5
v_gene: TRBV5-4
CDR3aa: CAVDSSNQPQHF

abundance: many
j_gene: TRBJ2-2
v_gene: TRBV2
CDR3aa: CARDPRELFF

abundance: many
j_gene: TRBJ1-3
v_gene: TRBV20-1
CDR3aa: CSANNRGGGNTIYF

abundance: many
j_gene: TRBJ2-6
v_gene: TRBV10-3
CDR3aa: CAISPTSGGAGANVLTF

abundance: .
j_gene: TRBJ2-7
v_gene: TRBV4-1
CDR3aa: CASSQVFGSSWEQYF

abundance: many
j_gene: TRBJ2-1
v_gene: TRBV19
CDR3aa: CASSAGTSWGNEQFF

abundance: many
j_gene: TRBJ2-3
v_gene: TRBV5-4
CDR3aa: CASSLGPQGGGTDTQYF

abundance: many
j_gene: TRBJ1-1
v_gene: TRBV30
CDR3aa: CAWSRSATEAFF

abundance: many
j_gene: TRBJ2-7
v_gene: TRBV6-2/TRBV6-3
CDR3aa: CASSVDRGEQYF

abundance: .
j_gene: TRBJ2-5
v_gene: TRBV12-3/TRBV12-4
CDR3aa: CASSLHRGPETQYF

abundance: once
j_gene: TRBJ1-3
v_gene: TRBV6-1
CDR3aa: CASWENTIYF

abundance: .
j_gene: TRBJ2-3
v_gene: TRBV20-1
CDR3aa: CSATGVGKVTQYF

abundance: many
j_gene: TRBJ2-1
v_gene: TRBV5-1
CDR3aa: CASSLGTSGGDEQFF

abundance: many
j_gene: TRBJ2-5
v_gene: TRBV9
CDR3aa: CASSVDGRGYQETQYF

abundance: many
j_gene: TRBJ2-5
v_gene: TRBV19
CDR3aa: CATEETQYF

abundance: many
j_gene: TRBJ1-2
v_gene: TRBV14
CDR3aa: CASSQFVDRVNYGYTF

abundance: many
j_gene: TRBJ2-1
v_gene: TRBV10-3
CDR3aa: CAIKASSPYNEQFF

abundance: .
j_gene: TRBJ2-2
v_gene: TRBV18
CDR3aa: CASSRNQGSNTGELFF

abundance: many
j_gene: TRBJ1-1
v_gene: TRBV13
CDR3aa: CASSFRQGALPGEAFF

abundance: few
j_gene: TRBJ2-7
v_gene: TRBV5-1
CDR3aa: CASSAQTGPGEYF

abundance: many
j_gene: TRBJ2-1
v_gene: TRBV14
CDR3aa: CASSRTGTGTYNEQFF

abundance: many
j_gene: TRBJ2-2
v_gene: TRBV10-3
CDR3aa: CAISPPGQGNTGELFF

abundance: many
j_gene: TRBJ2-1
v_gene: TRBV24-1
CDR3aa: CATSVAARGNEQFF

abundance: few
j_gene: TRBJ1-1
v_gene: TRBV2
CDR3aa: CASQGNTEAFF

abundance: .
j_gene: TRBJ2-5
v_gene: TRBV29-1
CDR3aa: CSVIRGQETQYF

abundance: many
j_gene: TRBJ2-1
v_gene: TRBV7-8
CDR3aa: CASSLALAGGVKYNEQFF

abundance: .
j_gene: TRBJ2-1
v_gene: TRBV5-1
CDR3aa: CASSWWMGEPYNEQFF

abundance: many
j_gene: TRBJ2-2
v_gene: TRBV2
CDR3aa: CASQGLHTGELFF

abundance: few
j_gene: TRBJ1-5
v_gene: TRBV2
CDR3aa: CASSDSEGQPQHF

abundance: .
j_gene: TRBJ2-2
v_gene: TRBV7-9
CDR3aa: CASSLLQGNTGELFF

abundance: many
j_gene: TRBJ2-1
v_gene: TRBV2
CDR3aa: CASSDWSPGYNEQFF

abundance: .
j_gene: TRBJ1-2
v_gene: TRBV6-8
CDR3aa: CASSYTGGDYGYTF

abundance: many
j_gene: TRBJ1-2
v_gene: TRBV12-3/TRBV12-4
CDR3aa: CASTRSGIYGYTF

abundance: many
j_gene: TRBJ2-2
v_gene: TRBV3-1
CDR3aa: CASSPHLSRTGELFF

abundance: many
j_gene: TRBJ1-6
v_gene: TRBV28
CDR3aa: CASSRDGGYNSPLHF

abundance: many
j_gene: TRBJ1-3
v_gene: TRBV6-6
CDR3aa: CASSLHGPSGNTIYF

abundance: many
j_gene: TRBJ1-6
v_gene: TRBV6-5
CDR3aa: CASRTGESSPLHF

abundance: many
j_gene: TRBJ2-1
v_gene: TRBV12-3/TRBV12-4
CDR3aa: CASSPSGNEQFF

abundance: medium-sized
j_gene: TRBJ1-1
v_gene: TRBV6-4
CDR3aa: CASSPIPRQGFGRAFF